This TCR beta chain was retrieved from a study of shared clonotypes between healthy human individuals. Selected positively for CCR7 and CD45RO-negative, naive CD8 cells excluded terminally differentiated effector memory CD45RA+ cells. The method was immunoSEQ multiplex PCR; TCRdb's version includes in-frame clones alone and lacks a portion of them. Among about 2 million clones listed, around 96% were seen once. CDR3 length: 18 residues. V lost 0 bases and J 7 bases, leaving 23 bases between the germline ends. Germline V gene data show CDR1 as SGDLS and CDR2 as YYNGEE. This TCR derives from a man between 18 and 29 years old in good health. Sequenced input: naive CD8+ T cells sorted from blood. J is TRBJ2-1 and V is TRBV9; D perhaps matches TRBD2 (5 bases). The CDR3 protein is CASSVDPGFKRPGNEQFF. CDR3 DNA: TGTGCCAGCAGCGTAGACCCGGGGTTTAAGCGTCCGGGTAATGAGCAGTTCTTC.